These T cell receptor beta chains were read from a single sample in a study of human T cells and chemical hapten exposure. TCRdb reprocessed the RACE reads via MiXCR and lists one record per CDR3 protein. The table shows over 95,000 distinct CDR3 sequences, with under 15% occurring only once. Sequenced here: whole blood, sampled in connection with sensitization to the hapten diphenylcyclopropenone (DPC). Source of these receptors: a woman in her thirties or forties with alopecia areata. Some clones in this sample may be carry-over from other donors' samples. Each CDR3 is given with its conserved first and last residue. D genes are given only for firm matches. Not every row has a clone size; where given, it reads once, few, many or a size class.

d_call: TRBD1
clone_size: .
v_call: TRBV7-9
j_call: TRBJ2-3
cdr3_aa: CASTQDRTLGDTQYF
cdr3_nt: TGTGCCAGCACCCAGGACAGGACCCTTGGAGATACGCAGTATTTT

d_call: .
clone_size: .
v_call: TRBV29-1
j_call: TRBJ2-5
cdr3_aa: CSAAGQGRETQYF
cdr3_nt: TGCAGCGCCGCAGGGCAGGGACGAGAGACCCAGTACTTC

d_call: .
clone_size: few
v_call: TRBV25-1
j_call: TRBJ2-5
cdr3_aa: CASSETGLGVRGETQYF
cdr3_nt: TGTGCCAGCAGTGAAACGGGTCTTGGGGTAAGGGGAGAGACCCAGTACTTC

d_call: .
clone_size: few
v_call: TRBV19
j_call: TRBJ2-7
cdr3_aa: CASSVRASYEQYF
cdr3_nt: TGTGCCAGTAGTGTTAGAGCCTCCTACGAGCAGTACTTC

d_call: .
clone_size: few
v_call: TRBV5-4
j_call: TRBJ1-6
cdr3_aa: CASSLGERTSSPLHF
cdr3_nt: TGTGCCAGCAGCTTGGGGGAGCGCACGAGTTCACCCCTCCACTTT

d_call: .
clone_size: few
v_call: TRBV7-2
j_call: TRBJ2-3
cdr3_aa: CASSSRQGRGWTDTQYF
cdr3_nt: TGTGCCAGCAGCTCCCGACAGGGGAGGGGTTGGACAGATACGCAGTATTTT

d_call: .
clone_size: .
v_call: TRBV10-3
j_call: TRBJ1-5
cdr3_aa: CAISEQAGDQPQHF
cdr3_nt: TGTGCCATCAGTGAGCAAGCAGGGGATCAGCCCCAGCATTTT

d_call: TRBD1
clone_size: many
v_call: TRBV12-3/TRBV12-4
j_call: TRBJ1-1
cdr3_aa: CASKKQGDTEAFF
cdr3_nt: TGTGCCAGCAAAAAACAGGGGGACACTGAAGCTTTCTTT

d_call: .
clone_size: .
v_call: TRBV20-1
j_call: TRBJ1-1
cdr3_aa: CSASAYSEAFF
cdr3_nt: TGCAGTGCTAGCGCCTATTCTGAAGCTTTCTTT

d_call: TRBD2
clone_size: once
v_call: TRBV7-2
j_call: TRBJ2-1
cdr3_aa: CASSLRPGGSGRANEQFF
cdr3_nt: TGTGCCAGCAGCTTACGACCTGGGGGTAGCGGGAGGGCCAATGAGCAGTTCTTC

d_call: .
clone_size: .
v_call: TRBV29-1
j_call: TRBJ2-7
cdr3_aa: CSVRPVYNSYEQYF
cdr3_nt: TGCAGCGTTAGACCAGTATACAACTCCTACGAGCAGTACTTC

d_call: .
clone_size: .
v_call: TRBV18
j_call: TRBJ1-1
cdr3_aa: CASSPNRAGTESFF
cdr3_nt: TGTGCCAGCTCACCAAACAGGGCGGGGACTGAATCTTTCTTT

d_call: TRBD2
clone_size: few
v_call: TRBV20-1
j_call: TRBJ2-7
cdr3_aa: CSARALAGAELYF
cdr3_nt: TGCAGTGCTAGAGCACTAGCGGGAGCAGAGCTGTACTTC

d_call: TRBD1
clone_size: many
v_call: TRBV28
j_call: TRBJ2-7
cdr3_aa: CASSAAGGDEQYF
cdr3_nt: TGTGCCAGCAGCGCAGCAGGGGGCGACGAGCAGTACTTC

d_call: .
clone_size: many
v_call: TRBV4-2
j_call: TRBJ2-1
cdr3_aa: CASSQESGTYNEQFF
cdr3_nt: TGTGCCAGCAGCCAAGAAAGCGGGACATACAATGAGCAGTTCTTC

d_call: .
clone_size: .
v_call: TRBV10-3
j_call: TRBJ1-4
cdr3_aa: CAIRGSGINEKLFF
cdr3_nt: TGTGCCATCAGGGGGAGCGGTATTAATGAAAAACTGTTTTTT

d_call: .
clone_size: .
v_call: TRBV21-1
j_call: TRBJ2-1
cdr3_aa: CASPGRQFSSYNEQFF
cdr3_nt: TGTGCCAGTCCGGGACGGCAATTTAGCTCCTACAATGAGCAGTTCTTC

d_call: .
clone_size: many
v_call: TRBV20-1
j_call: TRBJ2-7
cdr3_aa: CSARAQVGPYEQYF
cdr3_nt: TGCAGTGCTAGAGCGCAGGTGGGCCCCTACGAGCAGTACTTC

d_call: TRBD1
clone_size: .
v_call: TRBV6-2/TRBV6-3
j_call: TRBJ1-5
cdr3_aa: CASSQTGNQPQHF
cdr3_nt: TGTGCCAGCAGCCAGACAGGGAATCAGCCCCAGCATTTT

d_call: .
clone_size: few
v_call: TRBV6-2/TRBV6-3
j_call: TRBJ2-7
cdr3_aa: CASSSRGEQYF
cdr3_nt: TGTGCCAGCAGTTCCCGTGGAGAGCAGTACTTC

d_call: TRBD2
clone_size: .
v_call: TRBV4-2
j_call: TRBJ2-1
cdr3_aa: CASSQSRGAGTNEQFF
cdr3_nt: TGTGCCAGCAGCCAAAGCCGGGGAGCGGGAACTAATGAGCAGTTCTTC

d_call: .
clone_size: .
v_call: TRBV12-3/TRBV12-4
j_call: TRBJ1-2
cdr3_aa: CASSLPGMNYGYTF
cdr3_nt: TGTGCCAGCAGTTTACCGGGGATGAACTATGGCTACACCTTC

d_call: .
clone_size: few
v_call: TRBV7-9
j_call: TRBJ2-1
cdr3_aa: CASSLHPLRVYNEQFF
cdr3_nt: TGTGCCAGCAGCCTACACCCCCTCAGGGTCTACAATGAGCAGTTCTTC

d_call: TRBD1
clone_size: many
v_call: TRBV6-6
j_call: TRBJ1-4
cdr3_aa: CASSYPGYGTGQEEKLFF
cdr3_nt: TGTGCCAGCAGTTACCCCGGATACGGTACGGGACAGGAGGAAAAACTGTTTTTT

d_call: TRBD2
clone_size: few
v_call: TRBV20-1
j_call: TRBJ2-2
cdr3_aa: CSARDPGGTGELFF
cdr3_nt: TGCAGTGCTAGAGACCCGGGGGGCACCGGGGAGCTGTTTTTT

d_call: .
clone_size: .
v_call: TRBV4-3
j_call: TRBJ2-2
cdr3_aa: CASSQRENTGELFF
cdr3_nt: TGCGCCAGCAGCCAAAGGGAGAACACCGGGGAGCTGTTTTTT

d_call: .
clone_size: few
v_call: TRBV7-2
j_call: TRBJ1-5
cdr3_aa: CASSLARGVDQPQHF
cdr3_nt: TGTGCCAGCAGCTTAGCGAGGGGGGTAGATCAGCCCCAGCATTTT

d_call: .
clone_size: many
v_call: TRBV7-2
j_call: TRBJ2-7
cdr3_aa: CASSEMGIYEQYF
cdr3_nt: TGTGCCAGCTCCGAAATGGGGATCTACGAGCAGTACTTC

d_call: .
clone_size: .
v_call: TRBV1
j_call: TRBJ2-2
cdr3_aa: CTSSQAAGYTGELFF
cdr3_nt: TGCACCAGCAGCCAAGCGGCAGGATACACCGGGGAGCTGTTTTTT